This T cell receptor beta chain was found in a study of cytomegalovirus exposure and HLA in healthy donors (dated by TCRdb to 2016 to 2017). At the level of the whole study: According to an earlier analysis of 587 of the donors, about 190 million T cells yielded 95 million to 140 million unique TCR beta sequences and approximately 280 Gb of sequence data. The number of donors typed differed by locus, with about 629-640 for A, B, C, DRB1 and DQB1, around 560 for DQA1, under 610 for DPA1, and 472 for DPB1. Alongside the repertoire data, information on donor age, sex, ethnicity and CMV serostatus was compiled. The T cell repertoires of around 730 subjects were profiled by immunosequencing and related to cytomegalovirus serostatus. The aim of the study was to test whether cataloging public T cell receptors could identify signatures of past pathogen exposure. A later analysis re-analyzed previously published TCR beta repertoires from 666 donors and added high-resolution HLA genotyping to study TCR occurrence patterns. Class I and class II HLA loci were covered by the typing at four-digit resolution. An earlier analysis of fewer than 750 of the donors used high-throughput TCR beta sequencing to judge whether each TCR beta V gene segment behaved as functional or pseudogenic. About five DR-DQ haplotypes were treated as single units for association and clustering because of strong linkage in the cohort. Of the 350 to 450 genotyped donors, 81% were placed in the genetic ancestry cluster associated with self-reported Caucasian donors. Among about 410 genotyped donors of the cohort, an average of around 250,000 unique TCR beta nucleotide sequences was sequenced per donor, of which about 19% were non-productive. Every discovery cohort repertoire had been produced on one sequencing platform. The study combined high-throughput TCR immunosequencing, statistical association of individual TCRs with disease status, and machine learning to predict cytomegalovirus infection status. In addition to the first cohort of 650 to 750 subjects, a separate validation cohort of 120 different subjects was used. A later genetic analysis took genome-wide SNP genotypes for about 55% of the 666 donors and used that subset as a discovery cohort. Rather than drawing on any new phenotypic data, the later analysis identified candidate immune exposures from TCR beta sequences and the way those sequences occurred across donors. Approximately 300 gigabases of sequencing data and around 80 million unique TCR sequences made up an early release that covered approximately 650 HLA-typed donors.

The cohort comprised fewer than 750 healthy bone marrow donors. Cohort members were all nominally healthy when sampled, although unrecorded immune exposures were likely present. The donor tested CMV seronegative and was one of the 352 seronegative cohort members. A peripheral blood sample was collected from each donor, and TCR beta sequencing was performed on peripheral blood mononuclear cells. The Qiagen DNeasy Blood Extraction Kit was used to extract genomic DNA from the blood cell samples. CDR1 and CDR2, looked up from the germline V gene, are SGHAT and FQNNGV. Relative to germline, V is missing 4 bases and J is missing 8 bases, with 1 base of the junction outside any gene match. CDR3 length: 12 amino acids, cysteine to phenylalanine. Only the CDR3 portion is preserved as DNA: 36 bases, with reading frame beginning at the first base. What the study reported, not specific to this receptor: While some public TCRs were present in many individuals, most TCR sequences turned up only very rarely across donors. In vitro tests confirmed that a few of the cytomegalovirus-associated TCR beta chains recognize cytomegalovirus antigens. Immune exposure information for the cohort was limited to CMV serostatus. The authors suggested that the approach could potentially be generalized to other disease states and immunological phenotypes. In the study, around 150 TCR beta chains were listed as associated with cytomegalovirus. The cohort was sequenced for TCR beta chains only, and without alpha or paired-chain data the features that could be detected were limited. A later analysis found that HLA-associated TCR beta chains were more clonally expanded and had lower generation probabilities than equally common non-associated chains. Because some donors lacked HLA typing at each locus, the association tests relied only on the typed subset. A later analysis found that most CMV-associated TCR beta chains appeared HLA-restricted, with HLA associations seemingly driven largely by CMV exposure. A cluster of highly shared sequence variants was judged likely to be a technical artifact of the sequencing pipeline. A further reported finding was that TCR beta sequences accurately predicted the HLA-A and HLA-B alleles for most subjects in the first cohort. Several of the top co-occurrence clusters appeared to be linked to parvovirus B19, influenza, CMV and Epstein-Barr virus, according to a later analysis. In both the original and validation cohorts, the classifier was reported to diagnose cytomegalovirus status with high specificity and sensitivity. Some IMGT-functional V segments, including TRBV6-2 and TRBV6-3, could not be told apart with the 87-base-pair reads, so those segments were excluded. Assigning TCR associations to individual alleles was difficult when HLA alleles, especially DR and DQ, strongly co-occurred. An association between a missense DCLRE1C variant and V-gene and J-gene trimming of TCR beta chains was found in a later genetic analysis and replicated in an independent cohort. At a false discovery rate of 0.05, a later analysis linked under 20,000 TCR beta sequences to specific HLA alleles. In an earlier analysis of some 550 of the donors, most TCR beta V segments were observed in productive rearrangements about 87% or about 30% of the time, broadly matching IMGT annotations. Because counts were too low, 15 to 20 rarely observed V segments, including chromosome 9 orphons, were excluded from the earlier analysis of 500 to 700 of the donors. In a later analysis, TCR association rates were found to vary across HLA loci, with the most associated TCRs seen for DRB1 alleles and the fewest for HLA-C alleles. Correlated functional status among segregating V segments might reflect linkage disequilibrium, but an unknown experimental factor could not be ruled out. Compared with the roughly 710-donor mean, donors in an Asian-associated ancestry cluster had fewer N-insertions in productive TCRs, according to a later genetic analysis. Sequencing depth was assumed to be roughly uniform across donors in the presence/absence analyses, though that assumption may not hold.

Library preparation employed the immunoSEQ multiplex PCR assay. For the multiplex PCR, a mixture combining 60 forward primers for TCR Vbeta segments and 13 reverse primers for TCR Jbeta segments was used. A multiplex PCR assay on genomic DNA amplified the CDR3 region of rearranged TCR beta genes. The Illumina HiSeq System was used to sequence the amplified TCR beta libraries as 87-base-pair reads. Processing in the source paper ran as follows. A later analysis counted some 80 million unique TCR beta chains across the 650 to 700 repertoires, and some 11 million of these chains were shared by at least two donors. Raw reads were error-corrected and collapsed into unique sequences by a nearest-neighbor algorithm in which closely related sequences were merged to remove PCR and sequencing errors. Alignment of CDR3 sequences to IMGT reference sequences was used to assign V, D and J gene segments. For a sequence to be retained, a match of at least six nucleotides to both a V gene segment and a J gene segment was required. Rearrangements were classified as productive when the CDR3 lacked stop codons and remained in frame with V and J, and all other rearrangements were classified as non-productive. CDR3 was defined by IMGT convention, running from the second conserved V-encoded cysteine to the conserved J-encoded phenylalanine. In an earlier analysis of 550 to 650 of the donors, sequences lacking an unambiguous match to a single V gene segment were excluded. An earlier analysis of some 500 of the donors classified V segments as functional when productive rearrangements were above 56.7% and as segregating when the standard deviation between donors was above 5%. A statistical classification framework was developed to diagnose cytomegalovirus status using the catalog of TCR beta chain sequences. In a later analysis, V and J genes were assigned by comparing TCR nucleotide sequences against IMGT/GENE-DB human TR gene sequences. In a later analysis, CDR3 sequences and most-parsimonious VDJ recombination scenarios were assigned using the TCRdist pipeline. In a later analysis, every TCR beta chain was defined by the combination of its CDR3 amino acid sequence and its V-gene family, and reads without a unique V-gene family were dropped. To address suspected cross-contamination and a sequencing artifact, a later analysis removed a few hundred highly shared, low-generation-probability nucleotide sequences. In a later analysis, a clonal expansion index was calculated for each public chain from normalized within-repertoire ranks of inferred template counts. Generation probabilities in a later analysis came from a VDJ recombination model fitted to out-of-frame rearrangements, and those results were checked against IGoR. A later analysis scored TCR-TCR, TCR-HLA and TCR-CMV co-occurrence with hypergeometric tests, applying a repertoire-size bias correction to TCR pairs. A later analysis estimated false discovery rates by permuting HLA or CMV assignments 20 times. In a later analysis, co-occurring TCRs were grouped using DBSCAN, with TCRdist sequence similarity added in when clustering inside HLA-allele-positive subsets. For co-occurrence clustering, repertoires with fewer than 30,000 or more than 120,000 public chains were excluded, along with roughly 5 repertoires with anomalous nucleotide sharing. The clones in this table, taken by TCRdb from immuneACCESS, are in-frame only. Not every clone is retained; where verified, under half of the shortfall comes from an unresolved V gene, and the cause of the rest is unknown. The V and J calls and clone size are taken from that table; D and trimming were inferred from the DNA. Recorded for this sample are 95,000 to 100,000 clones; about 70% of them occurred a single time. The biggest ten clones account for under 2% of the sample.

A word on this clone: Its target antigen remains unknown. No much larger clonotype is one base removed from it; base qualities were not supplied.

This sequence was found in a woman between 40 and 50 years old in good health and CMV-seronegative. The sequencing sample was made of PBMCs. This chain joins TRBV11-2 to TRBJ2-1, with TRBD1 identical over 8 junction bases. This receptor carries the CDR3 CASSSTGDEQFF. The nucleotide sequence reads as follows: TGTGCCAGCAGCTCGACAGGGGATGAGCAGTTCTTC.